This TCR beta chain was sequenced in a study of identical twins. Study-wide results and caveats: Abundant beta clonotypes from cord blood bore fewer insertions; memory repertoires lacked this pattern.

TCRdb analysed the 5' RACE reads with MiXCR anew, one entry per CDR3 protein. The sample holds 400,000 to 600,000 distinct CDR3 sequences, approximately 20% seen once. Comment on this clonotype: Its cognate antigen is unknown.

This same sample was also taken into another study, of yellow fever vaccine responses in identical twins. That work contributes: Reports say the vaccine T cell response in twins looked partly convergent and partly personalized.

The sample was CD4+ T cells sorted from blood. This clonotype was sampled from a young woman in good health.

The CDR3 nucleotides read TGTGCCAGCAGCCGGACTAGCGGGAGCAGGTACAATGAGCAGTTCTTC. It translates to CASSRTSGSRYNEQFF. V gene TRBV3-1 combines with J gene TRBJ2-1, with 13 bases aligning to TRBD2. CDR1 LGHDT and CDR2 YNNKEL come from the germline V gene (reference sequence). This CDR3 region has 16 residues. V lost 4 bases and J lost 4; bases outside the gene matches: 4.